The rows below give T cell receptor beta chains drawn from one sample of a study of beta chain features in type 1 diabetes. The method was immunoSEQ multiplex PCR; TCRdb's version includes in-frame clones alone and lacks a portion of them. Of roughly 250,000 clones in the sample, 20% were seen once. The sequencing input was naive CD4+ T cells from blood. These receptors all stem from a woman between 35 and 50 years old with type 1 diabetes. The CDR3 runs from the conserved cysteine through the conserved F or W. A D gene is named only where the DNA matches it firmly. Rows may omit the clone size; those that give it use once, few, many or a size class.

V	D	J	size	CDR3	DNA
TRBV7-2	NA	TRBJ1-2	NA	CASSLIPGHNGDGYTF	TGTGCCAGCAGCTTAATACCGGGCCACAACGGGGATGGCTACACCTTC
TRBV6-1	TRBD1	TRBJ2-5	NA	CASSGYGTALETQYF	TGTGCCAGCAGTGGTTACGGGACAGCCTTGGAGACCCAGTACTTC
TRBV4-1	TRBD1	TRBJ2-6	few	CASSQPRQGRSGANVLTF	TGCGCCAGCAGCCAACCCAGACAGGGGAGGTCTGGGGCCAACGTCCTGACTTTC
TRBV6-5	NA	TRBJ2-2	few	CASSYPGDGGELFF	TGTGCCAGCAGTTATCCGGGGGACGGCGGGGAGCTGTTTTTT
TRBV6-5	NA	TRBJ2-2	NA	CASSSLDRGELFF	TGTGCCAGCAGTTCGTTGGACAGAGGGGAGCTGTTTTTT
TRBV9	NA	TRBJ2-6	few	CASSVSAGVGANVLTF	TGTGCCAGCAGCGTATCAGCAGGGGTTGGGGCCAACGTCCTGACTTTC
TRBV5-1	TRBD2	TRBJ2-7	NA	CASNPTSGKYEQYF	TGCGCCAGCAATCCGACTAGCGGGAAGTACGAGCAGTACTTC
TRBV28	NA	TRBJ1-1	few	CASSLKGTEAFF	TGTGCCAGCAGTTTGAAGGGGACTGAAGCTTTCTTT
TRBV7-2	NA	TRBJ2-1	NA	CASSLGPPLTDEQFF	TGTGCCAGCAGCTTAGGGCCTCCATTGACAGATGAGCAGTTCTTC
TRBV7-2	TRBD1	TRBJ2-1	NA	CASTRTGKPHEQFF	TGTGCCAGCACCAGGACAGGGAAACCCCATGAGCAGTTCTTC
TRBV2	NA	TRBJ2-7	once	CASSRDRRWEQYF	TGTGCCAGCAGCCGTGACAGGAGGTGGGAGCAGTACTTC
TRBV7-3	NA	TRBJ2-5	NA	CASSPRTALQETQYF	TGTGCCAGCAGCCCCAGGACAGCGCTTCAAGAGACCCAGTACTTC
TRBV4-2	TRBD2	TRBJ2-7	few	CASSQERPGRDEQYF	TGTGCCAGCAGCCAAGAACGCCCAGGGAGGGACGAGCAGTACTTC
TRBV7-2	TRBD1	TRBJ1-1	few	CASSLQGQGEAFF	TGTGCCAGCAGCTTACAAGGACAGGGGGAAGCTTTCTTT
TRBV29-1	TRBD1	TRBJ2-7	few	CSVGGQGFNEQYF	TGCAGCGTTGGGGGACAGGGGTTCAACGAGCAGTACTTC
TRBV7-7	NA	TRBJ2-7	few	CASSLSGGYEQYF	TGTGCCAGCAGCTTATCCGGCGGCTACGAGCAGTACTTC
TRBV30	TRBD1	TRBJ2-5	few	CAWSPTGAETQYF	TGTGCCTGGAGCCCGACAGGGGCAGAGACCCAGTACTTC
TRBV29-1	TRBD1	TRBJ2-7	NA	CSVVVWAGGDYEQYF	TGCAGCGTTGTGGTGTGGGCAGGGGGAGACTACGAGCAGTACTTC
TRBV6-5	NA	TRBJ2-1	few	CASTPRAWTEQFF	TGTGCCAGCACCCCCAGAGCGTGGACAGAGCAGTTCTTC
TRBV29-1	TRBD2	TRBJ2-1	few	CSLYVSGGPNEQFF	TGCAGCCTATACGTAAGCGGGGGGCCAAATGAGCAGTTCTTC
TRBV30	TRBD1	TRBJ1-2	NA	CAWRAGQGRGYTF	TGTGCCTGGAGAGCGGGACAGGGTAGGGGCTACACCTTC
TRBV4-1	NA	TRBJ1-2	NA	CASSQGEGGYGYTF	TGCGCCAGCAGCCAAGGAGAAGGGGGCTATGGCTACACCTTC
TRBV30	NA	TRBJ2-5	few	CAWNEGTLQDQYF	TGTGCCTGGAACGAAGGGACTCTCCAAGACCAGTACTTC
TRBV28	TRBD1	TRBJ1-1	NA	CASSPGTVPMNTEAFF	TGTGCCAGCAGTCCCGGGACAGTGCCTATGAACACTGAAGCTTTCTTT
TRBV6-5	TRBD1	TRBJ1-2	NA	CASSPRDRAGYTF	TGTGCCAGCAGTCCTCGGGACAGGGCTGGCTACACCTTC
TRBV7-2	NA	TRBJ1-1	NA	CASSSQGRGTEAFF	TGTGCCAGCAGCTCTCAGGGGAGGGGGACTGAAGCTTTCTTT
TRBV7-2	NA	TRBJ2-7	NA	CASSLGGVWVQYF	TGTGCCAGCAGCTTGGGAGGCGTGTGGGTGCAGTACTTC
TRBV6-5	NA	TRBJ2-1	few	CASSPTVNSYNEQFF	TGTGCCAGCAGTCCGACAGTGAACTCCTACAATGAGCAGTTCTTC
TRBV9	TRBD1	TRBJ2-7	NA	CASSVNRGDEQYF	TGTGCCAGCAGCGTAAACAGGGGCGACGAGCAGTACTTC
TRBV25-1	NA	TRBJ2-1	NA	CASSDPSHWSSYNEQFF	TGTGCCAGCAGTGACCCCTCACACTGGAGCTCCTACAATGAGCAGTTCTTC
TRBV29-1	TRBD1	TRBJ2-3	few	CSVEAPGQGSTDTQYF	TGCAGCGTTGAAGCCCCGGGACAGGGTAGTACAGATACGCAGTATTTT
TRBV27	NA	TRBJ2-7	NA	CASSSGPGHFYEQYF	TGTGCCAGCAGTTCAGGGCCCGGACATTTCTACGAGCAGTACTTC
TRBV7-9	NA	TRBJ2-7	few	CASSFLQSYEQYF	TGTGCCAGCAGCTTCCTCCAGTCCTACGAGCAGTACTTC
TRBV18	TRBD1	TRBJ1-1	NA	CASSPIPTGTGGLGTEAFF	TGTGCCAGCTCCCCAATTCCGACCGGGACAGGGGGCTTGGGGACTGAAGCTTTCTTT
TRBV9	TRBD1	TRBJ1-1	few	CASKTGGTGEAFF	TGTGCCAGCAAAACCGGCGGGACAGGTGAAGCTTTCTTT
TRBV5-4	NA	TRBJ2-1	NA	CASSRYNEQFF	TGTGCCAGCAGCCGCTACAATGAGCAGTTCTTC